This TCR beta chain originates from a study of blood T cell repertoires in COVID-19. As for the study in general: Researchers got acute and convalescent COVID-19 samples from the United States, Italy and Spain. Nucleic acid was either cDNA or gDNA, and it came from T cells, B-cell-depleted T cells, or PBMCs.

CDR1 and CDR2 from the germline V gene are LGHDT and YNNKEL (reference sequence). The V end lost 7 bases, the J end lost 7 bases, and 22 bases lay between the germline ends. CDR3 length: 15 amino acids. This clone came up a few times. Authors' methods: Quantification of nucleated cells was approximated via reference gene primer amplification. Libraries were prepared by immunoSEQ multiplex PCR; TCRdb keeps only in-frame clonotypes and omits some of them. That table furnishes V, J and clone size, whereas the DNA furnished D and trimming. Among about 140,000 clones listed, 70% to 90% were seen once. Sequences were obtained from peripheral blood. V usage is TRBV3-1 (or the pseudogene TRBV3-2) and J usage is TRBJ1-2; perhaps TRBD1 as D (6 bases). The receptor comes from a woman in her fifties or sixties with acute or convalescent COVID-19. Written as DNA, the CDR3 is TGTGCCAGCAAGCCAGGGGTGCCCGGGAGGGGTGGCTACACCTTC. Translating gives CASKPGVPGRGGYTF.